The T cell receptor (beta chain) described here comes from a study of blood T cell repertoires in COVID-19. Study information: Researchers got acute and convalescent COVID-19 samples from the United States, Italy and Spain. In each case, the material was cDNA or gDNA derived from T cells, B-cell-depleted T cells, or PBMCs.

V shed 2 bases, J shed 6 bases, and the junction held 6 bases outside the gene matches. Germline V lookup: CDR1 SGHTA, CDR2 FQGTGA. There are 14 residues in the CDR3. Original processing methods: How many nucleated cells were present was estimated from reference gene primer amplification. Clones were read by immunoSEQ multiplex PCR, and TCRdb kept only the in-frame ones, dropping some. The V and J calls and clone size come from that table; D and trimming were worked out from the DNA. This table has fewer than 250,000 clones, roughly 86% appearing once. The chain couples TRBV7-3 to TRBJ2-7; 8 nucleotides match TRBD2. Material: peripheral blood. The source of this sequence is a woman aged 65 to 85 with active or convalescent COVID-19. CDR3 protein: CASSLGSGIGEQYF. The CDR3 DNA sequence: TGTGCCAGCAGCTTAGGTAGCGGGATAGGCGAGCAGTACTTC.